This entry features one T cell receptor (beta chain) sequence. Its specificity is not known. In making TCR cDNA, 5'RACE template switching added a universal primer site and UMIs to it. TCRdb analysed the 5' RACE reads with MiXCR anew, one entry per CDR3 protein. This table holds 250,000 to 400,000 distinct CDR3 sequences, approximately 4% found once. Trimming took 2 bases from V and 10 from J; bases not matched to a gene: 8. This CDR3 is built from 15 residues. Germline CDR1 is MNHNY and CDR2 is SVGAGI (reference sequence). This sample was included in a study of T cells after yellow fever vaccination. General observations from the study: The study noted that FACS-sorted repertoires could contain abundant clonotypes contaminating from the bulk population. After the booster, roughly 96% of CD4 and approximately 90% of CD8 primary-response clones were re-detected. The secondary response was weaker, and its peak arrived faster, on day 5 versus 15.

This TCR was sampled from a man aged 18 to 29 who received the YFV17D yellow fever vaccine. Source: PBMCs, taken 5 days after the yellow fever booster vaccination. This chain links TRBV6-6 with TRBJ2-1; 10 positions agree with TRBD2. The CDR3 is CASSYAASGGGEQFF. DNA for the CDR3: TGTGCCAGCAGTTACGCGGCTAGCGGGGGCGGAGAGCAGTTCTTC.